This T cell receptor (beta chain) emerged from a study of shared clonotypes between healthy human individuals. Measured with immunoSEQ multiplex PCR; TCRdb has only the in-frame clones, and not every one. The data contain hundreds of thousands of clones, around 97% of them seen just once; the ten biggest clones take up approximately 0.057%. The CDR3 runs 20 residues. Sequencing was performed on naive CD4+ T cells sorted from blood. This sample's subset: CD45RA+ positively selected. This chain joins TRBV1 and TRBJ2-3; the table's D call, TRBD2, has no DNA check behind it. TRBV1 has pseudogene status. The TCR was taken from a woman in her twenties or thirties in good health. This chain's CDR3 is CTSSQGEGGLAGSSTDTQYF. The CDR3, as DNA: TGCACCAGCAGCCAAGGGGAGGGTGGACTAGCGGGATCTAGCACAGATACGCAGTATTTT.